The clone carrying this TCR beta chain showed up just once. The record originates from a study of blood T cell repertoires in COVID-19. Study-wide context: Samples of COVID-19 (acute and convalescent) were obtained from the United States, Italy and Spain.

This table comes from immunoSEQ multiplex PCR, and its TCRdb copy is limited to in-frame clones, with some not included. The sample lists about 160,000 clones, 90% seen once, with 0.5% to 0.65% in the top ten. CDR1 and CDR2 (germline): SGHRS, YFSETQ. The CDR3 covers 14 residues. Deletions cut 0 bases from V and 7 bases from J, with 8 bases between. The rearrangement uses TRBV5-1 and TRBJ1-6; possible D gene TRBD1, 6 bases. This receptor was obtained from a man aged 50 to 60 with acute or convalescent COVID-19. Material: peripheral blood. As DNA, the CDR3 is TGCGCCAGCAGCTTGGAGGGACAAAATTCACCCCTCCACTTT. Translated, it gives CASSLEGQNSPLHF.